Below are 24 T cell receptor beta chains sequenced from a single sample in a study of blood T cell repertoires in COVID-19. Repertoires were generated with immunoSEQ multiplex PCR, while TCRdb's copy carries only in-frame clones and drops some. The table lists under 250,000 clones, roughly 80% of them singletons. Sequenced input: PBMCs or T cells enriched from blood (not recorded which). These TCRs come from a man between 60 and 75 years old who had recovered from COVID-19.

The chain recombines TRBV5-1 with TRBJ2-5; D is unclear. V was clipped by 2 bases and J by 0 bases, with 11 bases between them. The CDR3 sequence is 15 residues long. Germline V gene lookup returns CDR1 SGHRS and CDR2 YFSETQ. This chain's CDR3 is CASSLLQSYQETQYF. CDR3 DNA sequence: TGCGCCAGCAGCTTATTACAGTCTTACCAAGAGACCCAGTACTTC.

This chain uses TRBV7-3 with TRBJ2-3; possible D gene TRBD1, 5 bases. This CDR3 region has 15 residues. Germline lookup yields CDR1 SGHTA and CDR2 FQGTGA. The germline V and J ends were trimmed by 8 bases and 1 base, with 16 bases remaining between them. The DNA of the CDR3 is TGTGCCAGCGGGGTTACAGGTGGGGGCACAGATACGCAGTATTTT. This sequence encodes CASGVTGGGTDTQYF.

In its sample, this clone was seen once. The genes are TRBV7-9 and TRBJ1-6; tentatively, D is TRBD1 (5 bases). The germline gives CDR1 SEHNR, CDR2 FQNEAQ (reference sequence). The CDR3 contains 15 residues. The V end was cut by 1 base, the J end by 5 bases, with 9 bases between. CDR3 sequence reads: CASSLEGLNNSPLHF. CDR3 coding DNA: TGTGCCAGCAGCTTAGAGGGGTTGAATAATTCACCCCTCCACTTT.

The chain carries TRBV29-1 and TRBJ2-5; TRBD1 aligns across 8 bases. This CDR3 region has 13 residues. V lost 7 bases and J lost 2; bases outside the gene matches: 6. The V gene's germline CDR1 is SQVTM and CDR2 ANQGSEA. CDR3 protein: CSARQGPQETQYF. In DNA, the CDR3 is TGCAGCGCCCGACAGGGGCCGCAAGAGACCCAGTACTTC.

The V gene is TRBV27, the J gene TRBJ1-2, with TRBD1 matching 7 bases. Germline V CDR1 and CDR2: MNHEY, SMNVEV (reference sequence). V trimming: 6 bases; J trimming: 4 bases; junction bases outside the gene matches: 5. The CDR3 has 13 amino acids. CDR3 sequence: CASSPGGLYGYTF. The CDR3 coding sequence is TGTGCCAGCAGCCCAGGGGGACTCTATGGCTACACCTTC.

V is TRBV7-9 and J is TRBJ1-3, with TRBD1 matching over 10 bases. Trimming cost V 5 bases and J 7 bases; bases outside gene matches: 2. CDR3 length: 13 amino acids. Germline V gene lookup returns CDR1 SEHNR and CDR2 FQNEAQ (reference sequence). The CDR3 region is CASSPDRGNTIYF. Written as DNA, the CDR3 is TGTGCCAGCAGCCCGGACAGGGGGAACACCATATATTTT.

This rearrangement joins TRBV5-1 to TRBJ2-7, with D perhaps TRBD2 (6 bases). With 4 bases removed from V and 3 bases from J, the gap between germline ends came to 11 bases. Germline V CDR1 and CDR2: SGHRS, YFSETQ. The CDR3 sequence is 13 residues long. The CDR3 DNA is TGCGCCAGCAGCGGGGGAGGAGGCTACGAGCAGTACTTC. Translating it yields CASSGGGGYEQYF.

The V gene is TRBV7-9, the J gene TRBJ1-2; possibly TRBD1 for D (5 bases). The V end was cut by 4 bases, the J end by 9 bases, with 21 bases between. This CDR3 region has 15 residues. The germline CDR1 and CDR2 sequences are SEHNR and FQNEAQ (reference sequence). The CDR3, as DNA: TGTGCCAGCAGCTCATGGGGCGGAGGGGTTCGGAGCTACACCTTC. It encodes CASSSWGGGVRSYTF.

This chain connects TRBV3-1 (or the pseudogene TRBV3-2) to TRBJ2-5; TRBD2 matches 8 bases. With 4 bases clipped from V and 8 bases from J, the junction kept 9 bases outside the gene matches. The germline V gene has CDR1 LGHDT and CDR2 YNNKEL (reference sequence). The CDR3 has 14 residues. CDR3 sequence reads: CASSPEPTSATQYF. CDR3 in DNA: TGTGCCAGCAGCCCAGAACCGACTAGCGCCACCCAGTACTTC.

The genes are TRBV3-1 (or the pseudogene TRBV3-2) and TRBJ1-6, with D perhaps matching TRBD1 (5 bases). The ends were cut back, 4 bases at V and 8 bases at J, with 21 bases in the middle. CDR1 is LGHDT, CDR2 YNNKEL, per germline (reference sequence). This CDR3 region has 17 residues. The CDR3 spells CASSPSPGPREDSPLHF. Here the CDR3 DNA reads TGTGCCAGCAGCCCTTCGCCAGGGCCGCGTGAGGATTCACCCCTCCACTTT.

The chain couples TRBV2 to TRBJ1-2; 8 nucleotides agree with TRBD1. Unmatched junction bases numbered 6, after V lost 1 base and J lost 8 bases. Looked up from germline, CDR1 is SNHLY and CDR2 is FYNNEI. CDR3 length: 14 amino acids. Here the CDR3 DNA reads TGTGCCAGCAGTGAAGATGGACAGGGCGGGGGCTACACCTTC. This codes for CASSEDGQGGGYTF.

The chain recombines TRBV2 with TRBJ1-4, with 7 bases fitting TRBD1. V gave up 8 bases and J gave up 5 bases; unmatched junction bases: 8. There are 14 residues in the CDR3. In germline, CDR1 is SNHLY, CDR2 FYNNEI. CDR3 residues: CASAIGQENEKLFF. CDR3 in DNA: TGTGCCAGCGCGATAGGACAGGAAAATGAAAAACTGTTTTTT.

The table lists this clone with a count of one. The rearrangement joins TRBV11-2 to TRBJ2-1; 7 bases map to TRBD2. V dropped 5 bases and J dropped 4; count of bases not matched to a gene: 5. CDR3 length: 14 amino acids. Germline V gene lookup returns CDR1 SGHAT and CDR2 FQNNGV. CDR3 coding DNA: TGTGCCAGCAGCGTGAGCGGGGTGTACAATGAGCAGTTCTTC. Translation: CASSVSGVYNEQFF.

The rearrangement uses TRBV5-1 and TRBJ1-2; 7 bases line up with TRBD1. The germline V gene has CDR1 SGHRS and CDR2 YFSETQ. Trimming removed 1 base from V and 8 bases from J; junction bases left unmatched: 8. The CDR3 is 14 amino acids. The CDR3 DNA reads TGCGCCAGCAGCTTGCAGGGGGGCTCGGAAGGCTACACCTTC. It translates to CASSLQGGSEGYTF.

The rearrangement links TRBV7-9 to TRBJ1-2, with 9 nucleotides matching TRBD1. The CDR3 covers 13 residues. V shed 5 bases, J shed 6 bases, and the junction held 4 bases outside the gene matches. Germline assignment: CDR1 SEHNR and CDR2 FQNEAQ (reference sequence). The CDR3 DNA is TGTGCCAGCAGCGCTCGACAGGGGGATGGCTACACCTTC. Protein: CASSARQGDGYTF.

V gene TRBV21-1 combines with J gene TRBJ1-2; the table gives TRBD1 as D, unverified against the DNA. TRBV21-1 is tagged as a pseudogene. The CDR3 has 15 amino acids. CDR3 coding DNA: TGTGCCAGCAGCAAAGAGGTGGGGCAGTCGAGTGGCTACACCTTC. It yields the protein CASSKEVGQSSGYTF.

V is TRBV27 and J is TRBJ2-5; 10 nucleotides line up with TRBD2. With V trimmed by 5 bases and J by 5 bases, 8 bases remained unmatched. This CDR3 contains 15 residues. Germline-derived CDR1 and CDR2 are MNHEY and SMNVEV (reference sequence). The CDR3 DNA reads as TGTGCCAGCAGTCTAAGCGGGGGGGTATGGGAGACCCAGTACTTC. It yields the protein CASSLSGGVWETQYF.

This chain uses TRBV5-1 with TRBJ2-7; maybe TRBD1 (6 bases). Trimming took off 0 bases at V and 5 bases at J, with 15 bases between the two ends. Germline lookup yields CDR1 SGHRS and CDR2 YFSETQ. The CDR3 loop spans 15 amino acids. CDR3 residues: CASSLAWIGGDEQYF. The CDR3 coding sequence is TGCGCCAGCAGCTTGGCGTGGATAGGGGGTGACGAGCAGTACTTC.

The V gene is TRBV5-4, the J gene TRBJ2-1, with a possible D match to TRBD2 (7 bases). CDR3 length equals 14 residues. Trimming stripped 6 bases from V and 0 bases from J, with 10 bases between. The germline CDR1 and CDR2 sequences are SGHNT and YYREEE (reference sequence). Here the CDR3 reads CASKGGSSYNEQFF. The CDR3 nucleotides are TGTGCCAGCAAGGGGGGGAGCTCCTACAATGAGCAGTTCTTC.

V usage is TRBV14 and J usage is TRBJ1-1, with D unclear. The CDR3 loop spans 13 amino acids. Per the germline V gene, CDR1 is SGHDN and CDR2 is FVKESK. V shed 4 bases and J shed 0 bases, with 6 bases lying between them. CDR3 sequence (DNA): TGTGCCAGCAGCCCGACATTGAACACTGAAGCTTTCTTT. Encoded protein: CASSPTLNTEAFF.

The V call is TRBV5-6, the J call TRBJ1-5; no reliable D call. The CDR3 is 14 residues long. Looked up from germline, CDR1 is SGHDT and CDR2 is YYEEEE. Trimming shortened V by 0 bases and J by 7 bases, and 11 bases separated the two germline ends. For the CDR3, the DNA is TGTGCCAGCAGCTTGGGTTCAGGTACACAGCCCCAGCATTTT. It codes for CASSLGSGTQPQHF.

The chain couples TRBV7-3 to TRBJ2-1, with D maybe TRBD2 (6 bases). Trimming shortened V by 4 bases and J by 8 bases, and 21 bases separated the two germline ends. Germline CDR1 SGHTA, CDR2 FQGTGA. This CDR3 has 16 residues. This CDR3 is CASSSRGKGPFDEQFF. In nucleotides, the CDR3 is TGTGCCAGCAGCTCCCGGGGGAAGGGTCCGTTCGATGAGCAGTTCTTC.

Here the CDR3 reads CASSTDRGNQPQHF. CDR3 bases: TGTGCCAGTAGTACGGACAGGGGGAATCAGCCCCAGCATTTT. The gene calls are TRBV19 and TRBJ1-5; 10 bases are shared with TRBD1. Germline V gene lookup returns CDR1 LNHDA and CDR2 SQIVND (reference sequence). This CDR3 is 14 amino acids long. V lost 4 bases to trimming and J lost 4 bases; unmatched junction nucleotides: 1.

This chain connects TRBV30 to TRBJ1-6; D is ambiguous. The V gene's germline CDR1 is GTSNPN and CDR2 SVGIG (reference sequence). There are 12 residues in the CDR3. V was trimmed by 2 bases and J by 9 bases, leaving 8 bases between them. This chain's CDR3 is CAWSSRGSPLHF. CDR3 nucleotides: TGTGCCTGGAGTTCCCGGGGTTCACCCCTCCACTTT.